These 19 T cell receptor beta chains share one sample of origin, sequenced in a study of human T cells and chemical hapten exposure. Time point specified: patch test 3, about 24 weeks after DPC sensitization. Sample treatment: therapeutic diphenylcyclopropenone sensitization with weekly scalp DPC. TCRdb redid the calling of the RACE reads with MiXCR, one entry per CDR3 protein. Of about 120,000 distinct CDR3 sequences listed, approximately 11% are singletons. Sequenced material: whole blood, taken in connection with sensitization to the hapten diphenylcyclopropenone (DPC). The receptors derive from a woman between 50 and 59 years old with alopecia areata. Some clones in this sample may be carry-over from other donors' samples.

The chain is built from TRBV20-1 and TRBJ1-2; D is unresolved. Trimming stripped 4 bases from V and 2 bases from J, with 17 bases between. The CDR3 sequence is 15 residues long. The germline gives CDR1 DFQATT, CDR2 SNEGSKA (reference sequence). The CDR3: CSATQNQLLNYGYTF. For the CDR3, the DNA is TGCAGTGCTACCCAAAATCAGCTGTTAAACTATGGCTACACCTTC.

The J gene is TRBJ2-2, the V gene TRBV11-2, with D possibly being TRBD2 (6 bases). The V end was cut by 3 bases, the J end by 6 bases, with 8 bases between. This CDR3 is 13 amino acids long. Germline loops: CDR1 SGHAT, CDR2 FQNNGV. This CDR3 is CASSFGGPGELFF. DNA for the CDR3: TGTGCCAGCAGCTTCGGGGGACCCGGGGAGCTGTTTTTT.

J is TRBJ1-2 and V is TRBV15; D perhaps matches TRBD1 (5 bases). V lost 5 bases and J lost 0, with 13 bases in between. This CDR3 spans 15 amino acids. Looked up from germline, CDR1 is LNHNV and CDR2 is YYDKDF (reference sequence). The CDR3 here is CATSETDKANYGYTF. The DNA for the CDR3 is TGTGCCACCAGCGAGACGGACAAGGCTAACTATGGCTACACCTTC.

This chain links TRBV7-2 with TRBJ2-3, with D possibly being TRBD2 (6 bases). CDR3 length: 15 amino acids. Germline CDR1 is SGHTA and CDR2 is FQGNSA. Trimming pared 4 bases from V and 4 bases from J, leaving 15 bases between. CDR3 sequence reads: CASSSLAVSSDTQYF. The CDR3 DNA reads TGTGCCAGCAGCTCTTTAGCGGTGTCGTCAGATACGCAGTATTTT.

This clonotype was observed at least ten times. The rearrangement joins TRBV29-1 to TRBJ2-3, with 10 bases aligning to TRBD2. The germline V gene has CDR1 SQVTM and CDR2 ANQGSEA. Germline trimming cut 4 bases from V and 0 bases from J; bases unmatched to any gene: 4. This CDR3 contains 15 residues. The CDR3 DNA reads as TGCAGCGTTGCGCTGACTAGCGGGAGCACAGATACGCAGTATTTT. It is translated as CSVALTSGSTDTQYF.

The chain recombines TRBV12-3 or TRBV12-4 with TRBJ1-5, with TRBD1 matching over 7 bases. The CDR3 length is 14 residues. The J segment lost 7 bases and the V segment lost 2 bases, leaving 5 bases of the junction unmatched. The CDR3 DNA reads TGTGCCAGCAGTTTAAGACAGGGCGGCCAGCCCCAGCATTTT. It yields the protein CASSLRQGGQPQHF.

This clonotype came up many times. The rearrangement uses TRBV29-1 and TRBJ2-7; 7 bases are a match to TRBD2. The length of the CDR3 is 12 residues. The germline V gene has CDR1 SQVTM and CDR2 ANQGSEA. V gave up 6 bases and J gave up 7 bases; unmatched junction bases: 9. In DNA form, the CDR3 reads TGCAGCGTATCGACCGGGACTAAGGAGCAGTACTTC. Its translation: CSVSTGTKEQYF.

In this sample, this clonotype turned up a few times. V usage is TRBV13 and J usage is TRBJ2-7; unclear D gene. CDR1 PRHDT and CDR2 FYEKMQ come from the germline V gene (reference sequence). This CDR3 has 14 residues. Between the trimmed V and J ends, which lost 4 bases and 2 bases, there was a span of 12 bases. CDR3: CASSSHDTPYEQYF. DNA of the CDR3: TGTGCCAGCAGCTCCCACGACACCCCCTACGAGCAGTACTTC. Based on the CDR3 plus reference TRBV13 and TRBJ2-7, the full variable domain is AAGVIQSPRHLIKEKRETATLKCYPIPRHDTVYWYQQGPGQDPQFLISFYEKMQSDKGSIPDRFSAQQFSDYHSELNMSSLELGDSALYFCASSSHDTPYEQYFGPGTRLTVT.

The chain carries TRBV27 and TRBJ1-1, with unresolved D. Germline assignment: CDR1 MNHEY and CDR2 SMNVEV (reference sequence). The CDR3 runs 13 residues. Trimming took off 9 bases at V and 0 bases at J, with 11 bases between the two ends. CDR3 loop: CASQLTVNTEAFF. In DNA, the CDR3 is TGTGCCAGTCAGTTGACGGTGAACACTGAAGCTTTCTTT.

This chain links TRBV5-1 with TRBJ2-3, with D unclear. Trimming took off 0 bases at V and 3 bases at J, with 11 bases between the two ends. This CDR3 spans 15 amino acids. Germline V lookup: CDR1 SGHRS, CDR2 YFSETQ. The CDR3 nucleotides read TGCGCCAGCAGCTTGGGCCAGGCAGGTACAGATACGCAGTATTTT. This translates into CASSLGQAGTDTQYF.

This clonotype was seen ten or more times. This rearrangement joins TRBV6-5 to TRBJ2-3; maybe TRBD2 (6 bases). V shed 3 bases and J shed 4 bases, with 14 bases lying between them. Germline loops: CDR1 MNHEY, CDR2 SVGAGI. The CDR3 contains 15 residues. This CDR3 is CASSYWSRRADTQYF. The CDR3 coding sequence is TGTGCCAGCAGTTATTGGTCCAGGAGGGCAGATACGCAGTATTTT.

This clonotype was found a few times. This chain joins TRBV3-1 and TRBJ2-7, with a weak D call TRBD2 (6 bases). CDR3 size: 14 residues. V was shortened by 7 bases and J by 0 bases, with 13 bases between the two germline ends. Looked up from germline, CDR1 is LGHDT and CDR2 is YNNKEL (reference sequence). The CDR3 region has the DNA TGTGCCAGCACCCTTACGGGGGTCTCCTACGAGCAGTACTTC. Protein product: CASTLTGVSYEQYF.

The table lists this clonotype with many counts. The chain couples TRBV9 to TRBJ2-1; TRBD2 agrees at 8 bases. This CDR3 has 15 amino acids. Trimming at V came to 2 bases and at J to 8 bases, leaving 9 bases not matched to a gene. Germline V lookup: CDR1 SGDLS, CDR2 YYNGEE. CDR3 amino acids: CASSVGGTSDDEQFF. The CDR3 coding sequence is TGTGCCAGCAGCGTGGGGGGGACTAGTGACGATGAGCAGTTCTTC.

This clonotype has at least ten counts. The chain uses TRBV13 and TRBJ2-3; tentative D call: TRBD2 (6 bases). Germline V gene sequence: CDR1 PRHDT, CDR2 FYEKMQ (reference sequence). Trimming shortened V by 2 bases and J by 5 bases, and 11 bases separated the two germline ends. The CDR3 extends over 14 amino acids. DNA of the CDR3: TGTGCCAGCAGCTTAACGACTAGGGGAGATACGCAGTATTTT. Translating it yields CASSLTTRGDTQYF.

This clonotype is a singleton in its sample. J is TRBJ1-1 and V is TRBV5-6; no definite D call. CDR3 size: 12 residues. V was clipped by 1 base and J by 7 bases, with 8 bases between them. Germline assignment: CDR1 SGHDT and CDR2 YYEEEE. In nucleotides, the CDR3 is TGTGCCAGCAGCTTGAGCCAGAGTGAAGCTTTCTTT. It yields the protein CASSLSQSEAFF.

J is TRBJ1-1 and V is TRBV28; D remains ambiguous. The CDR3 loop spans 10 amino acids. Germline CDR1 is MDHEN and CDR2 is SYDVKM. The CDR3 loop is CGSGNTEAFF. CDR3 in DNA: TGTGGGTCTGGGAACACTGAAGCTTTCTTT.

The CDR3 nucleotides read TGTGCCAGCAGCCAAGAGGGCGGCAGGGGGCAGACTAATGAAAAACTGTTTTTT. It translates to CASSQEGGRGQTNEKLFF. The J gene is TRBJ1-4, the V gene TRBV4-2, with TRBD1 identical over 8 bases. CDR3 length equals 18 residues. The germline V gene has CDR1 LGHNA and CDR2 YNFKEQ. Losses at the gene ends were 0 bases for V and 2 bases for J; bases not matched to a gene: 8.

This chain links TRBV18 with TRBJ2-5; D uncertain. The CDR3 has 13 residues. Germline V gene sequence: CDR1 KGHSH, CDR2 LQKENI. V dropped 0 bases and J dropped 0 bases, with 2 bases sitting between them. CDR3 region: CASSPPNQETQYF. The CDR3 nucleotides are TGTGCCAGCTCACCACCCAACCAAGAGACCCAGTACTTC.

The CDR3 DNA reads as TGCAGCGTTGTGGAAACAGGGGGTGGCTACACCTTC. Translation gives CSVVETGGGYTF. The rearrangement links TRBV29-1 to TRBJ1-2, with TRBD1 matching 8 bases. Germline V gene lookup returns CDR1 SQVTM and CDR2 ANQGSEA. V shed 4 bases, J shed 7 bases, and the junction held 5 bases outside the gene matches. The CDR3 has 12 amino acids.